This T cell receptor (beta chain) derives from a study of PD-1 blockade in classical Hodgkin lymphoma. Every patient experienced relapse after autologous stem cell transplantation, and brentuximab vedotin exposure varied. Findings and limits, study-wide: While CD8+ TCR diversity did not rise significantly by C4D1, CD4+ TCR diversity did. Baseline diversity was lower in partial responders and progressors than complete responders. Patients with an early start, nivolumab under 1 year after ASCT, were excluded.

Note on this clone: The antigen is unknown.

Sequencing was performed with immunoSEQ multiplex PCR; in TCRdb, only in-frame clones are kept and a portion is missing. The sample yields some 150,000 clones, approximately 72% seen once. The J segment lost 6 bases and the V segment lost 3 bases, leaving 9 bases of the junction unmatched. CDR3 length equals 16 residues. Germline V CDR1 and CDR2: LNHDA, SQIVND (reference sequence). The clonotype was recovered from a human donor with classical Hodgkin lymphoma. The V and J genes are TRBV19 and TRBJ1-5, with 9 bases aligning to TRBD1. The sequencing used peripheral blood mononuclear cells (PBMCs), collected before the second cycle of nivolumab. The CDR3 spells CASSILGQGLAQPQHF. In DNA form, the CDR3 reads TGTGCCAGTAGTATCCTCGGACAGGGGCTCGCTCAGCCCCAGCATTTT.